A single sample is the source of the 7 T cell receptor beta chains below, sequenced in a study of T cells in Graves' hyperthyroidism and ophthalmopathy. Amplified regions were TCR beta CDR3 sequences from RNA transcripts. During a first-round RT-PCR of the TCR CDR3, the HTBI primer set was used. TCRdb re-called the multiplex PCR reads with MiXCR, one entry per CDR3 protein. In the table there are fewer than 400,000 distinct CDR3 sequences, more than 13% of which are singletons. The sample consisted of blood. The receptors here all came from a man in his forties or fifties with Graves' ophthalmopathy.

The sample holds many counts of this clonotype. The J gene is TRBJ2-7, the V gene TRBV20-1; 12 nucleotides line up with TRBD2. The CDR3 covers 16 residues. V shed 2 bases, J shed 3 bases, and the junction held 8 bases outside the gene matches. The germline V gene encodes CDR1 DFQATT and CDR2 SNEGSKA (reference sequence). CDR3 nucleotides: TGCAGTGCTAGACTAGCGGGAGGGCCTAACAACTACGAGCAGTACTTC. This gives the protein CSARLAGGPNNYEQYF.

The chain combines TRBV6-2 or TRBV6-3 with TRBJ2-2, with D perhaps being TRBD1 or TRBD2 (5 bases each). Trimming cost V 6 bases and J 8 bases, with 19 bases left between them. The V gene's germline CDR1 is MNHEY and CDR2 SVGEGT. This CDR3 has 15 residues. As DNA, the CDR3 is TGTGCCAGCAGCTCCGGGAAGCGAGGGGCGGGGGAGCTGTTTTTT. Translated, it gives CASSSGKRGAGELFF.

The J gene is TRBJ2-3, the V gene TRBV4-1; 9 nucleotides agree with TRBD2. This CDR3 has 17 residues. The germline V gene encodes CDR1 MGHRA and CDR2 YSYEKL. The ends lost 0 bases at V and 7 bases at J; junction bases unmatched: 11. The CDR3 DNA reads TGCGCCAGCAGCCAAGATTCGCGGCGGGAGGGCCTGAATACGCAGTATTTT. This encodes CASSQDSRREGLNTQYF.

In this sample, this clonotype turned up many times. This rearrangement joins TRBV6-1 to TRBJ2-1; 9 positions match TRBD2. Germline V CDR1 and CDR2: MNHNS, SASEGT. The length of the CDR3 is 16 residues. After removal of 2 bases from V and 9 bases from J, the junction contained 11 bases not matched to a gene. CDR3: CASSEIGGRVNGEQFF. Here the CDR3 DNA reads TGTGCCAGCAGTGAAATAGGCGGGAGGGTAAATGGTGAGCAGTTCTTC.

This clonotype was detected ten times or more. V usage is TRBV29-1 and J usage is TRBJ1-1, with a weak D call TRBD1 (5 bases). The CDR3 is 13 residues long. Germline-derived CDR1 and CDR2 are SQVTM and ANQGSEA. V lost 4 bases and J 0 bases, leaving 9 bases between the germline ends. The CDR3 is CSVGEGMNTEAFF. CDR3 coding DNA: TGCAGCGTTGGTGAGGGGATGAACACTGAAGCTTTCTTT.

Many counts were recorded for this clonotype. The chain employs TRBV12-3 or TRBV12-4 and TRBJ1-5; D remains unclear. The CDR3 length is 12 residues. Deletions cut 5 bases from V and 6 bases from J, with 8 bases between. CDR3 loop: CASSGGGQPQHF. The DNA of the CDR3 is TGTGCCAGCAGTGGAGGTGGTCAGCCCCAGCATTTT.

This clonotype was seen a few times. The J gene is TRBJ2-4, the V gene TRBV4-2; 7 bases are a match to TRBD2. J gave up 1 base and V 1 base, and 16 bases lay outside the gene matches. CDR1 LGHNA and CDR2 YNFKEQ come from the germline V gene. The CDR3 contains 20 residues. CDR3 residues: CASSQVAGSRPGGAKNIQYF. The CDR3 DNA reads as TGTGCCAGCAGCCAAGTCGCCGGGAGCCGCCCCGGGGGGGCCAAAAACATTCAGTACTTC.